This T cell receptor beta chain was identified during a study of CD8 T cells in Susac syndrome. This clonotype came up a few times. Reverse transcription of 0.5 to 1 ug RNA was performed with random hexamers. A single record per CDR3 protein comes from TCRdb applying MiXCR to the immunoSEQ multiplex PCR reads. The data contain around 200,000 distinct CDR3 sequences, 85% to 95% of them seen just once; the ten biggest clones take up around 0.082%. V lost 5 bases and J 0 bases, leaving 5 bases between the germline ends. The CDR3 totals 14 residues. Germline V gives CDR1 SGHTA, CDR2 FQGNSA. The chain uses TRBV7-2 and TRBJ2-6; D is undetermined. This TCR derives from a human donor with multiple sclerosis. Sequenced: CD4+ T cells from PBMCs. The CDR3 bases are TGTGCCAGCAGCCATAACTCTGGGGCCAACGTCCTGACTTTC. Encoded protein: CASSHNSGANVLTF. The full variable domain, with the rest looked up from reference TRBV7-2 and TRBJ2-6, is GAGVSQSPSNKVTEKGKDVELRCDPISGHTALYWYRQSLGQGLEFLIYFQGNSAPDKSGLPSDRFSAERTGGSVSTLTIQRTQQEDSAVYLCASSHNSGANVLTFGAGSRLTVL.